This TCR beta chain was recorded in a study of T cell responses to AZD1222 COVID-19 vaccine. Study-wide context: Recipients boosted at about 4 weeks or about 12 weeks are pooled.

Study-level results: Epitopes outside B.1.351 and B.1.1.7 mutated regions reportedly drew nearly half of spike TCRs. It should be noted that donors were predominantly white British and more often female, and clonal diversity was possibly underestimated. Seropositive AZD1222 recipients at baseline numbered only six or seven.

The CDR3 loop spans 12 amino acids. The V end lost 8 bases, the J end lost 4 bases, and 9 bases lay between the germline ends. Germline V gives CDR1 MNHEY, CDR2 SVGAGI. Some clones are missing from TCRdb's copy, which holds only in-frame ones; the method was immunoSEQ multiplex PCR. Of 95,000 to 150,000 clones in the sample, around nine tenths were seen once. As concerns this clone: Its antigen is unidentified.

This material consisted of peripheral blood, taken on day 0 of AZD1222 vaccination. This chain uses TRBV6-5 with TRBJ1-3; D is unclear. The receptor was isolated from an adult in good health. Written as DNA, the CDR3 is TGTGCCAGCTTGAGCCTCGGAAACACCATATATTTT. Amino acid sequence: CASLSLGNTIYF.